These T cell receptor beta chains were read from a single sample in a study of T cell responses to AZD1222 COVID-19 vaccine. The assay was immunoSEQ multiplex PCR, and TCRdb's table has in-frame clones only and misses some. The table has approximately 150,000 clones, 88% seen once. The material sequenced was peripheral blood, taken 28 days after the second AZD1222 dose. These receptors all come from an adult who received the AZD1222 COVID-19 vaccine. CDR3s include the opening cysteine and the closing phenylalanine or tryptophan. The D gene is left open where the match is weak. Clone size is not always given. Where it is, it says once, few, many or a class for expanded clones.

D	size	V	J	DNA	CDR3
NA	NA	TRBV30	TRBJ1-3	TGTGCCTGGAATAAGTTCTCTGGAAACACCATATATTTT	CAWNKFSGNTIYF
NA	NA	TRBV7-7	TRBJ2-1	TGTGCCAGCAGCGTCAGAATTGGGTTAAGCTCCTACAATGAGCAGTTCTTC	CASSVRIGLSSYNEQFF
TRBD1	NA	TRBV6-6	TRBJ1-4	TGTGCCAGCAGTGACAGGGGTAGCGAAAAACTGTTTTTT	CASSDRGSEKLFF
NA	NA	TRBV7-9	TRBJ1-2	TGTGCCAGCAGCTTGGTCGCCACCTATGGCTACACCTTC	CASSLVATYGYTF
NA	NA	TRBV6-2/TRBV6-3	TRBJ1-2	TGTGCCAGCAGTTATACCCAGGCCGGGAACTATGGCTACACCTTC	CASSYTQAGNYGYTF
TRBD2	NA	TRBV3-1/TRBV3-2	TRBJ2-1	TGTGCCAGCAGCCAAGGGGAGGGGCGAAATGAGCAGTTCTTC	CASSQGEGRNEQFF
TRBD1	NA	TRBV5-5	TRBJ2-7	TGTGCCAGCAGCCCGTGGACAGGTGGAGAGCAGTACTTC	CASSPWTGGEQYF
NA	NA	TRBV6-1	TRBJ1-1	TGTGCCAGCAGTGATTCGGACCGTGAAGCTTTCTTT	CASSDSDREAFF
NA	NA	TRBV27	TRBJ1-6	TGTGCCAGCACGGGGGGAGCATCCCCCGGTTCACCCCTCCACTTT	CASTGGASPGSPLHF
TRBD2	NA	TRBV7-2	TRBJ2-7	TGTGCCAGCAGCCCCCGGGGGGTAACCTACGAGCAGTACTTC	CASSPRGVTYEQYF
NA	NA	TRBV6-5	TRBJ1-1	TGTGCCAGCAGTTCCAGGACCATCCGCGGCGACACTGAAGCTTTCTTT	CASSSRTIRGDTEAFF
TRBD1	NA	TRBV2	TRBJ1-4	TGTGCCAGCGAAGATGGAGGACAGGGTAATGAAAAACTGTTTTTT	CASEDGGQGNEKLFF
NA	NA	TRBV5-6	TRBJ2-2	TGTGCCAGCAGCTTTTCCTCTACAGGGACCGGGGAGCTGTTTTTT	CASSFSSTGTGELFF
TRBD2	NA	TRBV6-4	TRBJ2-1	TGTGCCAGCAGGGCTAGCGGGGGGGCCGGTGAGCAGTTCTTC	CASRASGGAGEQFF
NA	NA	TRBV5-1	TRBJ2-7	TGCGCCAGCAGCGTGGCTGTTGGCAATATCTACGAGCAGTACTTC	CASSVAVGNIYEQYF
TRBD1	NA	TRBV7-2	TRBJ1-2	TGTGCCAGCAGCTCAGACAGGGGTAACTATGGCTACACCTTC	CASSSDRGNYGYTF
NA	NA	TRBV18	TRBJ1-3	TGTGCCAGCTCACCTAACGGCTCTGGAAACACCATATATTTT	CASSPNGSGNTIYF
NA	NA	TRBV14	TRBJ2-7	TGTGCCAGCAGCCAACTAGCGTCCTACGAGCAGTACTTC	CASSQLASYEQYF
NA	once	TRBV6-5	TRBJ1-2	TGTGCCAGCAGTTACTCGAAGGGGAACCTTTATGGCTACACCTTC	CASSYSKGNLYGYTF
NA	few	TRBV7-2	TRBJ2-7	TGTGCCAGCGCGAGGGGTCAACAGAGGGAGCAGTACTTC	CASARGQQREQYF
TRBD1	NA	TRBV5-1	TRBJ1-2	TGCGCCAGCAGCCCAAACCCCCCCAATTCGATCGACAGGGCGGGTGGCTACACCTTC	CASSPNPPNSIDRAGGYTF
NA	NA	TRBV5-1	TRBJ1-6	TGCGCCAGCAGCTATGAGCCGGGGAATTCACCCCTCCACTTT	CASSYEPGNSPLHF
NA	few	TRBV4-3	TRBJ1-4	TGCGCCAGCAGCCAAGATAGGCGGACAGCCTCTAATGAAAAACTGTTTTTT	CASSQDRRTASNEKLFF
NA	NA	TRBV18	TRBJ1-3	TGTGCCAGCTCCCAGGACAGAAGAGGAAACACCATATATTTT	CASSQDRRGNTIYF
NA	NA	TRBV4-1	TRBJ2-1	TGCGCCAGCAGCCTCGGGGTGAGCGATGAGCAGTTCTTC	CASSLGVSDEQFF
TRBD1	NA	TRBV5-1	TRBJ1-4	TGCGCCAGCAGCCAGGGGGTTAGGACGGATAATGAAAAACTGTTTTTT	CASSQGVRTDNEKLFF
NA	NA	TRBV4-3	TRBJ2-7	TGCGCCAGCAGCCCCGATGGTGGAGGGTCCTACGAGCAGTACTTC	CASSPDGGGSYEQYF
NA	NA	TRBV27	TRBJ1-4	TGTGCCAGCAGCGAAAGGGGGGAAAAACTGTTTTTT	CASSERGEKLFF
NA	NA	TRBV11-3	TRBJ1-1	TGTGCCAGCACCAAGGGTGAGAACACTGAAGCTTTCTTT	CASTKGENTEAFF
NA	NA	TRBV18	TRBJ2-1	TGTGCCAGCTCACCCTCCTCGAGCTCCTACAATGAGCAGTTCTTC	CASSPSSSSYNEQFF
NA	NA	TRBV29-1	TRBJ2-2	TGCAGCGTTGTCAGGGGCGCTACGAACACCGGGGAGCTGTTTTTT	CSVVRGATNTGELFF
NA	NA	TRBV5-3	TRBJ2-1	TGTGCCAGAAGCTTGGGGGCCCGGGACACCAACAATGAGCAGTTCTTC	CARSLGARDTNNEQFF
NA	NA	TRBV9	TRBJ2-6	TGTGCCAGCAGCGTAGCTTATGGGGCCAACGTCCTGACTTTC	CASSVAYGANVLTF
NA	NA	TRBV6-5	TRBJ1-1	TGTGCCAGCCAGAGGGGAGAAAGGTCTGAAGCTTTCTTT	CASQRGERSEAFF
TRBD1	few	TRBV27	TRBJ2-1	TGTGCCAGCAGGGGGACAGGATTCCCTCAATTTTACAATGAGCAGTTCTTC	CASRGTGFPQFYNEQFF
NA	NA	TRBV5-6	TRBJ1-2	TGTGCCAGCAGCTCGCGCGGATATACCAGTTATGGCTACACCTTC	CASSSRGYTSYGYTF
TRBD1	NA	TRBV27	TRBJ2-7	TGTGCCAGCAGGGGACAGCCCTACGAGCAGTACTTC	CASRGQPYEQYF
NA	NA	TRBV30	TRBJ1-6	TGTGCCTGGAGTGTCAGGGGTAATTCACCCCTCCACTTT	CAWSVRGNSPLHF
TRBD2	once	TRBV27	TRBJ2-1	TGTGCCAGCAGGCTAGCGGGGACGGGTGAGCAGTTCTTC	CASRLAGTGEQFF
NA	NA	TRBV28	TRBJ2-3	TGTGCCAGCAGCGGACAGAAGAAATTCACAGATACGCAGTATTTT	CASSGQKKFTDTQYF
NA	NA	TRBV3-1/TRBV3-2	TRBJ1-2	TGTGCCAGCAGCCAAGACTTAGCTTATGGCTACACCTTC	CASSQDLAYGYTF
NA	NA	TRBV11-3	TRBJ2-3	TGTGCCAGCAGCTTATGGGGGGCGGAAACAGATACGCAGTATTTT	CASSLWGAETDTQYF
NA	NA	TRBV30	TRBJ1-2	TGTGCCTGGTTGTTTGCTTCCGCTAACTATGGCTACACCTTC	CAWLFASANYGYTF
NA	NA	TRBV24-1	TRBJ1-3	TGTGCCACCAGTGACCCCCCTGGAAACACCATATATTTT	CATSDPPGNTIYF
NA	once	TRBV3-1/TRBV3-2	TRBJ2-7	TGTGCCAGCAGCCAAGACTGGACGGGCAGCCCCTACGAGCAGTACTTC	CASSQDWTGSPYEQYF
NA	NA	TRBV11-2	TRBJ1-2	TGTGCCAGCAGCCCGACAGAGCATAACTATGGCTACACCTTC	CASSPTEHNYGYTF
NA	NA	TRBV5-1	TRBJ1-5	TGCGCCAGCAGCGCGGGCCTCTCGGGGCCAGATCAGCCCCAGCATTTT	CASSAGLSGPDQPQHF
NA	NA	TRBV10-1	TRBJ1-5	TGCGCCAGCAGCTGGAGGTCCAGGGGCAATCAGCCCCAGCATTTT	CASSWRSRGNQPQHF
NA	NA	TRBV2	TRBJ2-2	TGTGCCAGCAGTGCTTTGAACCCTTCCTACACCGGGGAGCTGTTTTTT	CASSALNPSYTGELFF
NA	NA	TRBV29-1	TRBJ2-1	TGCAGCGGGGAAAACGGTGAGCAGTTCTTC	CSGENGEQFF
NA	few	TRBV5-3	TRBJ1-1	TGTGCCAGAAGCTTGGCGGGCGGTGAAGCTTTCTTT	CARSLAGGEAFF
NA	once	TRBV5-1	TRBJ1-2	TGCGCCAGCAGGACAGACATTATCAACTATGGCTACACCTTC	CASRTDIINYGYTF
NA	few	TRBV6-5	TRBJ1-1	TGTGCCAGCAGTTACGCAGACAACACTGAAGCTTTCTTT	CASSYADNTEAFF
NA	NA	TRBV6-2/TRBV6-3	TRBJ2-1	TGTGCCAGCAGTTATGCTGACGGTGGGTACAATGAGCAGTTCTTC	CASSYADGGYNEQFF